This entry lists 3 T cell receptor beta chains sequenced from one sample in a study of cytomegalovirus exposure and HLA in healthy donors. Assay used: immunoSEQ multiplex PCR; TCRdb lists only in-frame clones, some missing. The data hold under 140,000 clones, with over 85% observed a single time. Sequenced input: PBMCs. The source is a woman aged 18-29 years in good health and CMV-seronegative.

A single count supports this clone. V usage is TRBV28 and J usage is TRBJ2-2, with TRBD2 identical over 11 bases. The CDR3 consists of 17 residues. The V and J ends lost 5 bases and 8 bases, in that order; junction bases with no gene match: 13. Germline V gene sequence: CDR1 MDHEN, CDR2 SYDVKM. Written as DNA, the CDR3 is TGTGCCAGCAGTCCCGTTCTGGTAGCGGGAGGGCTGGGGGAGCTGTTTTTT. Translating it yields CASSPVLVAGGLGELFF.

In this sample, this clone turned up once. CDR3 protein: CASSLAQGRYGYTF. The CDR3 DNA is TGTGCCAGCAGCTTGGCCCAGGGGCGCTATGGCTACACCTTC. This sequence joins TRBV5-5 and TRBJ1-2; possibly TRBD1 for D (6 bases). CDR3 length: 14 amino acids. The germline V gene has CDR1 SGHKS and CDR2 YYEKEE (reference sequence). V lost 0 bases, J lost 4 bases, and 10 bases lay in between. Filled out from reference TRBV5-5 and TRBJ1-2, the complete variable domain reads DAGVTQSPTHLIKTRGQQVTLRCSPISGHKSVSWYQQVLGQGPQFIFQYYEKEERGRGNFPDRFSARQFPNYSSELNVNALLLGDSALYLCASSLAQGRYGYTFGSGTRLTVV.

The rearrangement joins TRBV4-1 to TRBJ1-2, with D perhaps matching TRBD1 (6 bases). V dropped 1 base and J dropped 7 bases, with 13 bases sitting between them. Germline loops: CDR1 MGHRA, CDR2 YSYEKL. The CDR3 contains 14 residues. Here the CDR3 reads CASSQAPQGPGYTF. The DNA for the CDR3 is TGCGCCAGCAGCCAAGCCCCACAGGGTCCTGGCTACACCTTC.